A selection of T cell receptor beta chains follows, all from one sample in a study of shared clonotypes between healthy human individuals. Sequenced by immunoSEQ multiplex PCR; TCRdb stores in-frame clones only, minus some. The table has more than 2 million clones, 85% to 95% seen once; the top ten hold more than 0.1%. Sequenced material: naive CD4+ T cells sorted from blood. These receptors all stem from a man younger than 35 in good health. The CDR3 runs from the conserved cysteine through the conserved F or W. Fields, in order: J gene, clone size, V gene, CDR3 protein. Clone size, where shown, is once, few, many, or a class for clones that have expanded.

J: TRBJ2-2; size: .; V: TRBV18; CDR3: CASSPLTGEAGELFF
J: TRBJ1-6; size: .; V: TRBV6-1; CDR3: CASSVRDGDSPLHF
J: TRBJ1-5; size: .; V: TRBV28; CDR3: CASSFGGQGINSNQPQHF
J: TRBJ1-1; size: .; V: TRBV27; CDR3: CASSFFYNTEAFF
J: TRBJ2-7; size: .; V: TRBV6-5; CDR3: CASSQGQYEQYF
J: TRBJ2-1; size: .; V: TRBV7-2; CDR3: CASSLDYSEQFF
J: TRBJ2-4; size: .; V: TRBV19; CDR3: CASSFAGTRFKNIQYF
J: TRBJ1-4; size: once; V: TRBV6-1; CDR3: CASSVRTQGAQGEKPFF
J: TRBJ2-1; size: .; V: TRBV4-1; CDR3: CASSQGTSGEYNEQFF
J: TRBJ1-1; size: .; V: TRBV4-1; CDR3: CASSQPRDRITEAFF
J: TRBJ2-2; size: .; V: TRBV27; CDR3: CASSLGVPGTGELFF
J: TRBJ2-5; size: .; V: TRBV30; CDR3: CAWSEEETQYF
J: TRBJ2-1; size: .; V: TRBV6-5; CDR3: CASSYRASVSYNEQFF
J: TRBJ1-2; size: .; V: TRBV12-2; CDR3: CASRLNRGPLYGYTF
J: TRBJ1-4; size: .; V: TRBV6-5; CDR3: CASSYRTGDEKLFF
J: TRBJ1-2; size: .; V: TRBV19; CDR3: CASTRVGATNYGYTF
J: TRBJ1-1; size: .; V: TRBV5-4; CDR3: CASSPGGALGTEAFF
J: TRBJ1-1; size: .; V: TRBV6-5; CDR3: CASSYRQGSIAEAFF
J: TRBJ2-1; size: .; V: TRBV7-9; CDR3: CASSGSGGGSPTSYNEQFF
J: TRBJ1-1; size: .; V: TRBV10-2; CDR3: CASREGTKNTEAFF
J: TRBJ2-1; size: .; V: TRBV6-5; CDR3: CASWRAASGYNEQFF
J: TRBJ1-5; size: .; V: TRBV30; CDR3: CAWSFDRNQPQHF
J: TRBJ1-5; size: .; V: TRBV11-2; CDR3: CASSLDGWGNQPQHF
J: TRBJ1-1; size: .; V: TRBV27; CDR3: CASSLVPSNTEAFF
J: TRBJ2-3; size: .; V: TRBV5-1; CDR3: CASSLEPGTRVPDTQYF
J: TRBJ2-5; size: .; V: TRBV5-1; CDR3: CASRDDPSAGTQYF
J: TRBJ2-3; size: .; V: TRBV9; CDR3: CASSVEALASRTDTQYF
J: TRBJ2-3; size: once; V: TRBV6-5; CDR3: CASCGGGTDTQYF
J: TRBJ1-1; size: .; V: TRBV11-2; CDR3: CASSGRQGTTEAFF
J: TRBJ1-1; size: .; V: TRBV7-2; CDR3: CASSLDPGGNTEAFF
J: TRBJ1-4; size: .; V: TRBV30; CDR3: CAWSVLMGDGEKLFF
J: TRBJ1-6; size: .; V: TRBV4-1; CDR3: CASSQGAVYNSPLHF
J: TRBJ2-7; size: once; V: TRBV6-5; CDR3: CASSTARVGDGEQYF
J: TRBJ2-2; size: .; V: TRBV27; CDR3: CASSLGSVPGELFF
J: TRBJ1-2; size: .; V: TRBV5-8; CDR3: CASSFARGVNYGYTF
J: TRBJ1-5; size: .; V: TRBV7-2; CDR3: CASSSEREEPQHF
J: TRBJ2-3; size: .; V: TRBV15; CDR3: CATSRGLAGKGTDTQYF
J: TRBJ2-7; size: .; V: TRBV10-3; CDR3: CAISVLAGGSYEQYF
J: TRBJ1-2; size: .; V: TRBV28; CDR3: CASSSQQVPYGYTF
J: TRBJ2-3; size: .; V: TRBV7-7; CDR3: CASSIAGGGDTQYF
J: TRBJ2-7; size: .; V: TRBV19; CDR3: CASSRQVFKDEQYF
J: TRBJ2-1; size: .; V: TRBV6-5; CDR3: CASSRGLAGEQFF
J: TRBJ1-2; size: .; V: TRBV7-6; CDR3: CASSLRQGDGYTF
J: TRBJ2-2; size: .; V: TRBV7-6; CDR3: CASSYRGHTGELFF
J: TRBJ2-1; size: once; V: TRBV6-6; CDR3: CASKAGSSYNEQFF
J: TRBJ2-7; size: once; V: TRBV5-1; CDR3: CASSLIDNSYEQYF
J: TRBJ1-4; size: .; V: TRBV5-6; CDR3: CASSLDGAVGEKLFF